What follows are 31 T cell receptor beta chains derived from one specimen sequenced in a study of Graves' ophthalmopathy and Graves' hyperthyroidism. Investigators amplified TCR beta CDR3 regions from RNA transcripts. The authors performed first-round RT-PCR with HTBI primers and then a second-round multiplex PCR. TCRdb redid the calling of the multiplex PCR reads with MiXCR, one entry per CDR3 protein. The sample carries about 700,000 distinct CDR3 sequences, 35% to 50% recorded once. Sequencing was carried out using peripheral blood. All receptors derive from an adult man with Graves' ophthalmopathy.

The rearrangement links TRBV7-2 to TRBJ1-3; the D gene is possibly TRBD1 (5 bases). The CDR3 has 15 amino acids. The V gene's germline CDR1 is SGHTA and CDR2 FQGNSA. V was clipped by 1 base and J by 4 bases, with 11 bases between them. The CDR3 sequence: CASSLGGTAGNTIYF. CDR3 in DNA: TGTGCCAGCAGCTTAGGGGGGACGGCAGGAAACACCATATATTTT.

The chain links TRBV29-1 to TRBJ1-2; no clear D gene. The CDR3 spans 14 residues. Between the trimmed V and J ends, which lost 1 base and 0 bases, there was a span of 9 bases. Looked up from germline, CDR1 is SQVTM and CDR2 is ANQGSEA. Here the CDR3 DNA reads TGCAGCGTTGAAGTAGACCCAGCTAACTATGGCTACACCTTC. It codes for CSVEVDPANYGYTF.

CDR3 coding DNA: TGTGCCAGCCAACCCCTTAGGGCCCCTGAAAAACTGTTTTTT. It translates to CASQPLRAPEKLFF. This sequence joins TRBV11-1 and TRBJ1-4; unclear D gene. CDR3 length: 14 amino acids. With 8 bases removed from V and 7 bases from J, the gap between germline ends came to 17 bases. Per germline, CDR1 SGHAT and CDR2 FQDESV (reference sequence).

The V call is TRBV15, the J call TRBJ1-2; 9 bases fit TRBD1. The CDR3 consists of 13 residues. Germline trimming cut 3 bases from V and 8 bases from J; bases unmatched to any gene: 4. Per germline, CDR1 LNHNV and CDR2 YYDKDF (reference sequence). DNA for the CDR3: TGTGCCACCAGCAGGGGACAGGGATACGGCTACACCTTC. It translates to CATSRGQGYGYTF.

In this sample, this clonotype turned up many times. The V gene is TRBV20-1, the J gene TRBJ1-4, with no clear D. V was clipped by 5 bases and J by 6 bases, with 19 bases between them. This CDR3 contains 15 residues. The germline gives CDR1 DFQATT, CDR2 SNEGSKA (reference sequence). Here the CDR3 reads CSASTLGSLDEKLFF. The CDR3 bases are TGCAGTGCTTCCACTCTGGGGAGCCTGGATGAAAAACTGTTTTTT.

The gene calls are TRBV2 and TRBJ2-5; D may be TRBD1 or TRBD2 (5 bases each). Per germline, CDR1 SNHLY and CDR2 FYNNEI. The CDR3 is made up of 13 amino acids. The chain's CDR3 is CTGNSGTGETQYF. In DNA, the CDR3 is TGTACCGGTAATTCCGGGACGGGCGAGACCCAGTACTTC.

V and J are TRBV11-3 and TRBJ2-2; no reliable D call. Deletions cut 8 bases from V and 5 bases from J, with 12 bases between. Germline V gene data show CDR1 as SGHNT and CDR2 as YENEEA. The CDR3 sequence is 13 residues long. This chain's CDR3 is CASGSSLTGELFF. The CDR3 region has the DNA TGTGCCAGCGGCTCATCCTTAACCGGGGAGCTGTTTTTT.

In this sample, this clonotype turned up once. This sequence joins TRBV7-8 and TRBJ2-2; 9 bases are a match to TRBD1. The CDR3 consists of 16 residues. Germline CDR1 and CDR2: SGHVS and FQNEAQ. V was pared by 1 base and J by 6 bases, with 6 bases of the junction left unmatched. The CDR3 spells CASSLVTGQGSGELFF. The CDR3 DNA reads TGTGCCAGCAGCTTAGTTACAGGACAGGGGTCCGGGGAGCTGTTTTTT.

The chain uses TRBV4-2 and TRBJ2-5; D is possibly TRBD1 or TRBD2 (6 bases each). The CDR3 is 14 residues long. The V end lost 2 bases, the J end lost 4 bases, and 11 bases lay between the germline ends. CDR1 is LGHNA and CDR2 is YNFKEQ in the germline V gene. The CDR3 DNA reads TGTGCCAGCAGCCAACAACAGGGAGGAGAGACCCAGTACTTC. Encoded protein: CASSQQQGGETQYF.

The chain has TRBV2 and TRBJ2-1; perhaps D is TRBD1 or TRBD2 (5 bases each). CDR3 length: 23 residues. The germline gives CDR1 SNHLY, CDR2 FYNNEI. With 3 bases removed from V and 2 bases from J, the gap between germline ends came to 35 bases. The CDR3, as DNA: TGTGCCAGCAGTGAGCCTTCCGCCCACAAGGCCTATGGGACCCGGCGCCCCTACAATGAGCAGTTCTTC. It translates to CASSEPSAHKAYGTRRPYNEQFF.

This clonotype was detected a few times. This chain connects TRBV7-2 to TRBJ2-2, with D perhaps TRBD2 (6 bases). The CDR3 covers 14 residues. V lost 5 bases and J 3 bases, leaving 10 bases between the germline ends. Germline CDR1 and CDR2: SGHTA and FQGNSA. The CDR3 loop reads CASSPWDYTGELFF. DNA of the CDR3: TGTGCCAGCAGCCCATGGGACTACACCGGGGAGCTGTTTTTT.

As to this clonotype: The CDR3 carries no conserved terminal phenylalanine or tryptophan, so it likely arises from a read error. This chain connects TRBV7-9 to TRBJ2-1, with a possible D match to TRBD2 (6 bases). Trimming shortened V by 4 bases and J by 6 bases, and 13 bases separated the two germline ends. Germline lookup yields CDR1 SEHNR and CDR2 FQNEAQ (reference sequence). The CDR3 length is 14 residues. The CDR3 coding sequence is TGTGCCAGCAGCTCTTCTACGGGACTCAATGAGCAGTTCTGC. This translates into CASSSSTGLNEQFC.

This clonotype showed up just once. This may be a read error, as it is one base from a much larger clone. V and J are TRBV19 and TRBJ1-3, with TRBD1 identical over 8 bases. This CDR3 has 14 amino acids. With V trimmed by 11 bases and J by 6 bases, 12 bases remained unmatched. Germline V gene data show CDR1 as LNHDA and CDR2 as SQIVND (reference sequence). CDR3 sequence reads: CAGHPDRDTNTIYF. The CDR3 DNA reads TGTGCCGGCCACCCGGACAGGGATACAAACACCATATATTTT.

To note about this clonotype: It may be a read error: a sequence one base away is much more abundant. The chain links TRBV5-1 to TRBJ1-1; 7 bases line up with TRBD1. The germline CDR1 and CDR2 sequences are SGHRS and YFSETQ. CDR3 length: 12 amino acids. CDR3 sequence: CASSPGTAESSF. The DNA of the CDR3 is TGCGCCAGCAGCCCCGGGACAGCGGAATCTTCCTTT.

The J gene is TRBJ2-5, the V gene TRBV7-2, with TRBD1 matching 11 bases. V dropped 5 bases and J dropped 7; count of bases not matched to a gene: 9. This CDR3 region has 15 residues. From germline, CDR1 is SGHTA and CDR2 FQGNSA. The CDR3 sequence is CASSPRRTGGATQYF. CDR3 DNA sequence: TGTGCCAGCAGCCCCCGCAGGACAGGGGGCGCGACCCAGTACTTC.

This sequence joins TRBV11-2 and TRBJ1-6; D not resolved. This CDR3 is 12 amino acids long. V lost 7 bases to trimming and J lost 11 bases, with 12 bases between them. Germline V CDR1 and CDR2: SGHAT, FQNNGV. CDR3 amino acids: CASTQTSAPLHF. CDR3 in DNA: TGTGCCAGCACCCAGACCAGTGCACCCCTCCACTTT. Supplemented by reference TRBV11-2 and TRBJ1-6, the full variable domain reads EAGVAQSPRYKIIEKRQSVAFWCNPISGHATLYWYQQILGQGPKLLIQFQNNGVVDDSQLPKDRFSAERLKGVDSTLKIQPAKLEDSAVYLCASTQTSAPLHFGNGTRLTVT.

The CDR3 DNA reads as TGTGCCAGCAGCGACAGGGGGAACGAGCATTTT. It yields the protein CASSDRGNEHF. The rearrangement joins TRBV11-2 to TRBJ1-5; the match to TRBD1 covers 9 bases. The germline gives CDR1 SGHAT, CDR2 FQNNGV. Losses at the gene ends were 5 bases for V and 14 bases for J; bases not matched to a gene: 4. This CDR3 region has 11 residues.

This clonotype was counted many times. The genes are TRBV29-1 and TRBJ1-3; D is unresolved. Germline CDR1 and CDR2: SQVTM and ANQGSEA. The CDR3 is 13 amino acids. The V and J ends lost 5 bases and 3 bases respectively, with 11 bases between them. The CDR3 loop is CSVRQHSGNTIYF. The CDR3, as DNA: TGCAGCGTTAGGCAACACAGTGGAAACACCATATATTTT.

The sample holds many counts of this clonotype. The J gene is TRBJ2-7, the V gene TRBV20-1, with 9 bases matching TRBD1. Germline-derived CDR1 and CDR2 are DFQATT and SNEGSKA (reference sequence). The CDR3 runs 13 residues. J gave up 5 bases and V 1 base, and 3 bases lay outside the gene matches. Here the CDR3 DNA reads TGCAGTGCTAGAGCGTGGGACAGGGACGAGCAGTACTTC. Residues: CSARAWDRDEQYF.

This clonotype was picked up a small number of times. The chain has TRBV5-1 and TRBJ2-7; D remains unclear. Germline CDR1 reads SGHRS; CDR2 reads YFSETQ. The CDR3 sequence is 14 residues long. V gave up 4 bases and J gave up 3 bases, with 14 bases separating them. The CDR3 sequence: CASSPGPALYEQYF. The CDR3 bases are TGCGCCAGCAGCCCCGGGCCCGCACTCTACGAGCAGTACTTC.

Many counts were recorded for this clonotype. The chain links TRBV5-1 to TRBJ2-7, with a weak D call TRBD2 (6 bases). V was trimmed by 0 bases and J by 3 bases, leaving 10 bases between them. CDR1 and CDR2 (germline): SGHRS, YFSETQ. CDR3 length equals 14 residues. CDR3 amino acids: CASSLDGGRYEQYF. CDR3 DNA sequence: TGCGCCAGCAGCTTGGACGGGGGACGCTACGAGCAGTACTTC.

This clonotype showed up just a few times. The chain joins TRBV6-6 to TRBJ1-2; TRBD1 aligns across 8 bases. J lost 3 bases, V lost 2 bases, and 11 bases had no gene match. Germline V gives CDR1 MNHNY, CDR2 SVGAGI (reference sequence). The CDR3 is 17 residues long. Written as DNA, the CDR3 is TGTGCCAGCAGTTACACAAGCCCGGGACAGGATTACTATGGCTACACCTTC. It encodes CASSYTSPGQDYYGYTF.

The sample holds a few counts of this clonotype. The chain employs TRBV12-3 or TRBV12-4 and TRBJ2-7; D remains unclear. This CDR3 has 15 residues. Trimming pared 6 bases from V and 2 bases from J, leaving 17 bases between. The CDR3, as DNA: TGTGCCAGCAGCTCGCCGAACAGCCGTGCCTACGAGCAGTACTTC. It translates to CASSSPNSRAYEQYF.

This clonotype was observed at least ten times. The V call is TRBV5-8, the J call TRBJ1-5; D not resolved. V lost 3 bases and J lost 5, with 9 bases in between. Germline CDR1 is SGHTS and CDR2 is YDEGEE. The CDR3 extends over 13 amino acids. CDR3 residues: CASSWYGDQPQHF. CDR3 DNA sequence: TGTGCCAGCAGCTGGTACGGTGATCAGCCCCAGCATTTT.

This clonotype was counted at least ten times. The V gene is TRBV7-3, the J gene TRBJ2-7; a weak D match, TRBD1 (5 bases). The V end lost 8 bases, the J end lost 4 bases, and 15 bases lay between the germline ends. The CDR3 is made up of 13 amino acids. Germline CDR1 SGHTA, CDR2 FQGTGA. The CDR3 spells CASAAGPDYEQYF. DNA of the CDR3: TGTGCCAGCGCAGCAGGGCCTGATTACGAGCAGTACTTC.

This chain joins TRBV5-6 and TRBJ2-3; D is unresolved. This CDR3 is built from 15 residues. Germline CDR1 is SGHDT and CDR2 is YYEEEE. V was pared by 1 base and J by 2 bases, with 11 bases between. The CDR3 spells CASSLLGSPTDTQYF. CDR3 in DNA: TGTGCCAGCAGCTTGTTAGGATCTCCCACAGATACGCAGTATTTT.

The V and J genes are TRBV7-9 and TRBJ1-1; D may be TRBD1 (5 bases). Germline lookup yields CDR1 SEHNR and CDR2 FQNEAQ (reference sequence). V lost 11 bases and J lost 1, with 17 bases in between. The CDR3 has 14 residues. The CDR3 reads CARSRAGTNTEAFF. The CDR3 DNA reads TGTGCCCGCTCGAGGGCAGGGACGAACACTGAAGCTTTCTTT. Using reference TRBV7-9 and TRBJ1-1 for the parts outside the CDR3, the full variable domain is DTGVSQNPRHKITKRGQNVTFRCDPISEHNRLYWYRQTLGQGPEFLTYFQNEAQLEKSRLLSDRFSAERPKGSFSTLEIQRTEQGDSAMYLCARSRAGTNTEAFFGQGTRLTVV.

The chain employs TRBV2 and TRBJ1-3; a weak D match, TRBD1 (5 bases). The CDR3 has 14 residues. The V gene's germline CDR1 is SNHLY and CDR2 FYNNEI. V was pared by 9 bases and J by 0 bases, with 12 bases between. The CDR3 spells CASTGLDSGNTIYF. The CDR3 DNA follows: TGTGCCAGTACAGGACTTGACTCTGGAAACACCATATATTTT.

V is TRBV9 and J is TRBJ1-6; weak D call: TRBD1 (5 bases). Germline assignment: CDR1 SGDLS and CDR2 YYNGEE. Trimming removed 0 bases from V and 9 bases from J, with 13 bases in between. The CDR3 length is 15 residues. The CDR3 sequence: CASSVEARGTSPLHF. In DNA, the CDR3 is TGTGCCAGCAGCGTAGAGGCGAGGGGTACTTCACCCCTCCACTTT.

This clonotype was observed at least ten times. The chain combines TRBV7-9 with TRBJ2-7, with unresolved D. The germline V and J ends were trimmed by 5 bases and 7 bases, with 15 bases remaining between them. Germline V gene sequence: CDR1 SEHNR, CDR2 FQNEAQ (reference sequence). The CDR3 totals 13 residues. The CDR3 bases are TGTGCCAGCAGCAATCAGGCATCTCGGGAGCAGTACTTC. Translation gives CASSNQASREQYF.

The V gene is TRBV10-3, the J gene TRBJ1-2; D is undetermined. Germline assignment: CDR1 ENHRY and CDR2 SYGVKD. There are 15 residues in the CDR3. V gave up 8 bases and J gave up 6 bases, with 22 bases separating them. The CDR3, as DNA: TGTGCCATCCGGACTAGCGGGGTCATTTCGGATGGCTACACCTTC. Protein: CAIRTSGVISDGYTF.